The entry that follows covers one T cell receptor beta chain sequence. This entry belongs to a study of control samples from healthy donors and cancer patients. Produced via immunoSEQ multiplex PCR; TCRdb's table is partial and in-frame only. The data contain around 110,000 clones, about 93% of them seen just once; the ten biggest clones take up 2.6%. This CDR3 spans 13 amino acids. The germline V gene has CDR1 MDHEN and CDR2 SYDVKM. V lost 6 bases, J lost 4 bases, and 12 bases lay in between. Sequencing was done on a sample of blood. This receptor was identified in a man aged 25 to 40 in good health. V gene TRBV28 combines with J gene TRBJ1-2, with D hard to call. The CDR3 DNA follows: TGTGCCAGCAGACTGGGTCAGATCTATGGCTACACCTTC. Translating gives CASRLGQIYGYTF.